Listed below are T cell receptor beta chains from one sample, sequenced in a study of blood T cells in healthy people across ages. Via MiXCR, TCRdb re-called the 5' RACE reads, giving one row per CDR3 protein. Of about 1.6 million distinct CDR3 sequences in the sample, roughly 30% are singletons; the top ten hold approximately 11%. Material: blood. These receptors all come from a woman aged 30 to 39 in good health. Each CDR3 is given with its conserved first and last residue. A D gene is named only where the DNA matches it firmly. The listing skips clone size in some rows; elsewhere it reads once, few, many or a size class.

clone_size,d_call,j_call,v_call,cdr3_nt,cdr3_aa
NA,NA,TRBJ2-3,TRBV6-1,TGTGCCAGCAGTGCCTACCGCACAGATACGCAGTATTTT,CASSAYRTDTQYF
few,NA,TRBJ1-1,TRBV4-1,TGCGCCAGCAGCCAAGAGGGCGGCAGGGCTTTCTTT,CASSQEGGRAFF
NA,NA,TRBJ1-5,TRBV27,TGTGCCGGCGGGGACCAATCTGGCAATCAGCCCCAGCATTTT,CAGGDQSGNQPQHF
few,TRBD2,TRBJ2-3,TRBV20-1,TGCAGTGCTATGAGGCGGGGGGGCACAGATACGCAGTATTTT,CSAMRRGGTDTQYF
NA,NA,TRBJ2-1,TRBV16,TGTGCCAGCAGCCCCCGCCGGGGGCCTCTGGATGAGCAGTTCTTC,CASSPRRGPLDEQFF
many,NA,TRBJ2-3,TRBV5-1,TGCGCCAGCAGCTCAACGGGACTCCCTACAGATACGCAGTATTTT,CASSSTGLPTDTQYF
few,NA,TRBJ2-7,TRBV20-1,TGCAGTGCTTCAACAGGGAGAGGGGCGTACGAGCAGTACTTC,CSASTGRGAYEQYF
NA,NA,TRBJ1-5,TRBV5-8,TGTGCCAGCAGCTATGGTCAGCCCCAGCATTTT,CASSYGQPQHF
NA,NA,TRBJ1-2,TRBV4-1,TGCGCCAGCAGCCCAAGATCAGGGCAGCACTATGGCTACACCTTC,CASSPRSGQHYGYTF
NA,TRBD2,TRBJ2-3,TRBV9,TGTGCCAGCAGCGCCCGGGGGGGGACCTTCACAGATACGCAGTATTTT,CASSARGGTFTDTQYF
few,NA,TRBJ1-2,TRBV5-1,TGCGCCAGCAGCTCCCAGGGCTCAAACTATGGCTACACCTTC,CASSSQGSNYGYTF
few,TRBD2,TRBJ2-1,TRBV7-7,TGTGCCAGCAGCAAGGGACTAGCGGGGGCCGAGCAGTTCTTC,CASSKGLAGAEQFF
NA,NA,TRBJ1-6,TRBV20-1,TGCAGTGCCAGAAGGGAACACCGTATTGGATCACCCCTCCACTTT,CSARREHRIGSPLHF
many,NA,TRBJ1-1,TRBV7-2,TGTGCCAGCAGCTTAGCGCTGGAGAGGAACACTGAAGCTTTCTTT,CASSLALERNTEAFF
few,NA,TRBJ2-7,TRBV30,TGTGCCTGGAGTGCCGTCGTCCGGGAGCAGTACTTC,CAWSAVVREQYF
few,NA,TRBJ2-7,TRBV5-1,TGCGCCAGCAGCTTGGTTGAGGGTCCGTACGAGCAGTACTTC,CASSLVEGPYEQYF
few,NA,TRBJ1-5,TRBV20-1,TGCAGTGCTAGGCCGGGCGGTCAGCCCCAGCATTTT,CSARPGGQPQHF
NA,TRBD1,TRBJ1-6,TRBV7-9,TGTGCCAGCAGCTCCCCAGGGACAGGGACTAATTCACCCCTCCACTTT,CASSSPGTGTNSPLHF
NA,NA,TRBJ2-3,TRBV28,TGTGCCAGCAGGCTCGGTGCGGTATACACAGATACGCAGTATTTT,CASRLGAVYTDTQYF
NA,NA,TRBJ1-2,TRBV7-9,TGTGCCAGCAGCTCGGACCTCCCCGGAGGCTACACCTTC,CASSSDLPGGYTF
NA,TRBD2,TRBJ2-1,TRBV29-1,TGCAGCGTTGATGGTTCAAGGGCGGGGGTTAGCTCCTACAATGAGCAGTTCTTC,CSVDGSRAGVSSYNEQFF
many,NA,TRBJ2-1,TRBV5-5,TGTGCCAGCAGCTCGGCCGGGCGTTACAATGAGCAGTTCTTC,CASSSAGRYNEQFF
NA,NA,TRBJ1-5,TRBV6-1,TGTGCCAGCATGGGGTGGACTGCTAGCAATCAGCCCCAGCATTTT,CASMGWTASNQPQHF
NA,TRBD1,TRBJ2-5,TRBV12-3/TRBV12-4,TGTGCCAACAGTTCCTGGACAGGGGGAGGCGAGACCCAGTACTTC,CANSSWTGGGETQYF
NA,NA,TRBJ2-3,TRBV4-1,TGCGCCAGCAACCAGGACAGTTATGCAGATACGCAGTATTTT,CASNQDSYADTQYF
once,TRBD1,TRBJ1-2,TRBV28,TGTGCCAGCACAAAAAGCCTCGCACAGGGGAGGGGCTACACCTTC,CASTKSLAQGRGYTF
NA,TRBD1,TRBJ2-6,TRBV7-9,TGTGCCAGCAGCCCCGACAGGGAAGTCTCTGGGGCCAACGTCCTGACTTTC,CASSPDREVSGANVLTF
many,TRBD2,TRBJ2-5,TRBV5-1,TGTGCCAGCAGTTTAGCGGGGGAGACCCAGTACTTC,CASSLAGETQYF
NA,NA,TRBJ2-7,TRBV7-2,TGTGCCAGCAGCTTAGAGGCGGGGGCAGCCTACGAGCAGTACTTC,CASSLEAGAAYEQYF
few,NA,TRBJ2-7,TRBV5-1,TGCGCCAGCAGCGGACCGACAGGCTCCTACGAGCAGTACTTC,CASSGPTGSYEQYF
few,NA,TRBJ2-1,TRBV9,TGTGCCAGCAGCCCATCTCTACCGGGATACCAGTTCTTC,CASSPSLPGYQFF
few,NA,TRBJ2-1,TRBV5-6,TGTGCCAGCAGCACGGGACGGCTTAACAATGAGCAGTTCTTC,CASSTGRLNNEQFF
few,NA,TRBJ1-1,TRBV27,TGTGCCAGCAGTTTAGTACAGGGCACTGAAGCTTTCTTT,CASSLVQGTEAFF
few,TRBD2,TRBJ2-1,TRBV11-1,TGTGCCAGCAGCCCCCTGCTAGCGGATGAGCAGTTCTTC,CASSPLLADEQFF
NA,NA,TRBJ1-1,TRBV4-1,TGCGCCAGCAGCCAGGGGGCGTTCACTGAAGCTTTCTTT,CASSQGAFTEAFF
many,NA,TRBJ2-5,TRBV29-1,TGCAGCGTTGGGAGGGAGACCCAGTACTTC,CSVGRETQYF
NA,NA,TRBJ2-1,TRBV5-1,TGCGCCAGCAGCTTGGCGGCTAGCCCCAATGAGCAGTTCTTC,CASSLAASPNEQFF
NA,NA,TRBJ2-3,TRBV4-1,TGCGCCAGCAGCCAAGATCCGACAGGGAGGAGTTCAGATACGCAGTATTTT,CASSQDPTGRSSDTQYF
many,NA,TRBJ2-7,TRBV11-2,TGTGCCAGCAGCTTAATAGGCATGTACGAGCAGTACTTC,CASSLIGMYEQYF
NA,NA,TRBJ2-6,TRBV12-3/TRBV12-4,TGTGCCAGCGGTCAATCTGGGGCCAACGTCCTGACTTTC,CASGQSGANVLTF
many,NA,TRBJ1-6,TRBV29-1,TGCAGCGTTGCGGTGGCAGATAATTCACCCCTCCACTTT,CSVAVADNSPLHF
NA,NA,TRBJ2-5,TRBV7-9,TGTGCCAGCAGCTTAGTCCGGGGGCTTAACGTCGGAGGAATGGGAGAGACCCAGTACTTC,CASSLVRGLNVGGMGETQYF
few,TRBD2,TRBJ2-1,TRBV4-1,TGCGCCAGCAGCCATTGGGATAGCGGGAACAATGAGCAGTTCTTC,CASSHWDSGNNEQFF
many,NA,TRBJ2-2,TRBV2,TGTGCCAGCAGTGTCTTCGGACGCGGGACCCCCGGGGAGCTGTTTTTT,CASSVFGRGTPGELFF
many,NA,TRBJ2-6,TRBV7-3,TGTGCCAGCAGCTCCGGACAGCTTGGGGCCAACGTCCTGACTTTC,CASSSGQLGANVLTF
many,TRBD1,TRBJ2-7,TRBV20-1,TGCAGTGCTGCCGACAGGGGCTACGAGCAGTACTTC,CSAADRGYEQYF
NA,NA,TRBJ1-1,TRBV4-1,TGCGCCAGCAGCCAAGTGGGCGGGGCGAGCACTGAAGCTTTCTTT,CASSQVGGASTEAFF
few,TRBD2,TRBJ2-4,TRBV5-6,TGTGCCAGCAGCTTGGTGACTAGCGGGAGTGAGATTCAGTACTTC,CASSLVTSGSEIQYF
once,NA,TRBJ2-7,TRBV27,TGTGCCAGCAGTTTCACGGGGGCCCCCTACGGGCAGTACTTC,CASSFTGAPYGQYF
few,NA,TRBJ2-1,TRBV3-1,TGTGCCAGCAGCACCGCAGCGAGTACCCAGTTCTTC,CASSTAASTQFF
NA,NA,TRBJ1-5,TRBV18,TGTGCCAGCTCACCGGGCAGTCAGGAGGCGCCCCAGCATTTT,CASSPGSQEAPQHF